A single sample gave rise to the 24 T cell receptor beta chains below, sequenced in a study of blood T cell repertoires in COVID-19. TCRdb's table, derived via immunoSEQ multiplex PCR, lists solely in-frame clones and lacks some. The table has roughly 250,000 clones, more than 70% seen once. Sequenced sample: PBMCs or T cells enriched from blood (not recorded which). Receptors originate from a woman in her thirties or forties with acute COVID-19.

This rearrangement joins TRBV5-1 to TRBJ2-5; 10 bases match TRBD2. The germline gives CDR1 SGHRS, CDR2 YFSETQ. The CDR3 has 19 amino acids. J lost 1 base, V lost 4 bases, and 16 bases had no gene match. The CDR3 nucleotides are TGCGCCAGCAGCGGAACCGGGACTAGCGCATTTTTCTTCCAAGAGACCCAGTACTTC. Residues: CASSGTGTSAFFFQETQYF.

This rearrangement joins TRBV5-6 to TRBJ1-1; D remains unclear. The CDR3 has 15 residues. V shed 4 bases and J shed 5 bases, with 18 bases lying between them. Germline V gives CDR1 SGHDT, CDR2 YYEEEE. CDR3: CASSPLGRPGTEAFF. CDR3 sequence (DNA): TGTGCCAGCAGCCCCCTTGGGCGGCCGGGGACTGAAGCTTTCTTT.

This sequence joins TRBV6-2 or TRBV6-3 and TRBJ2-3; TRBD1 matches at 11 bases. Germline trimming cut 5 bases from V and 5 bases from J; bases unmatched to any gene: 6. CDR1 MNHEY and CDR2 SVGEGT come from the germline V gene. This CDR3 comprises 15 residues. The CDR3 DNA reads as TGTGCCAGCAGTCGAGACGGGACAGGGGGAGATACGCAGTATTTT. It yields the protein CASSRDGTGGDTQYF.

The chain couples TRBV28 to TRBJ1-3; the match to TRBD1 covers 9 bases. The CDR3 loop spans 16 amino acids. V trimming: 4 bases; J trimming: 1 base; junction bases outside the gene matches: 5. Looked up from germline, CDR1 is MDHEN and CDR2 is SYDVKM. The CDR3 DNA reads TGTGCCAGCAGTTCATACAGGGGGCGGTCTGGAAACACCATATATTTT. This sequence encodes CASSSYRGRSGNTIYF.

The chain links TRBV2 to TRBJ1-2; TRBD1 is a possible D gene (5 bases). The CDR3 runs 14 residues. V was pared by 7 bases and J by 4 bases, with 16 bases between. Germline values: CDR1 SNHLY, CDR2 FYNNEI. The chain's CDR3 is CASTQQQGSYGYTF. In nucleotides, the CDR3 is TGTGCCAGCACTCAGCAGCAGGGAAGCTATGGCTACACCTTC.

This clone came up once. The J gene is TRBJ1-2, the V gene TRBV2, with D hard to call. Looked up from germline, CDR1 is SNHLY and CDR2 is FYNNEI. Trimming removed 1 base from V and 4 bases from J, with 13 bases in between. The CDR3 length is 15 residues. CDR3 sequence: CASSEEEGMIYGYTF. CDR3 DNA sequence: TGTGCCAGCAGTGAAGAGGAGGGAATGATCTATGGCTACACCTTC.

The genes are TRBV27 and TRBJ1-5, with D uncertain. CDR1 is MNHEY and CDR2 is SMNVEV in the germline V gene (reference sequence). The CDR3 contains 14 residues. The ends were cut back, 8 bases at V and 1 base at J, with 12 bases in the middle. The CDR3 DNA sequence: TGTGCCAGCCGAAACCTCCGGAGCAATCAGCCCCAGCATTTT. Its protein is CASRNLRSNQPQHF.

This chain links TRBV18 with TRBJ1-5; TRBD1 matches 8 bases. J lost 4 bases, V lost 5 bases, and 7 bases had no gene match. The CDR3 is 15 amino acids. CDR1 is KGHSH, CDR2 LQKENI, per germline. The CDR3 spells CASSAGQADNQPQHF. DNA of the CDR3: TGTGCCAGCTCAGCGGGACAGGCGGATAATCAGCCCCAGCATTTT.

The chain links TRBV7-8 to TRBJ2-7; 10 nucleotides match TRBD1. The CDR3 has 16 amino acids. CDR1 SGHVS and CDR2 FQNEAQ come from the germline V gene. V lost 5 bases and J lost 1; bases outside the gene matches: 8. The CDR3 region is CASSPPRQGASYEQYF. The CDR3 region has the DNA TGTGCCAGCAGCCCCCCACGACAGGGGGCTTCCTACGAGCAGTACTTC.

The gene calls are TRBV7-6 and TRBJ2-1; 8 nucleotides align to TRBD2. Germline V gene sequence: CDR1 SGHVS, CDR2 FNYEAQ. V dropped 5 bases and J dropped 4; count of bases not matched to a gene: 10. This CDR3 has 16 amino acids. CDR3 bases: TGTGCCAGCAGCGCAAGCGGGAGTGGAGCTTACAATGAGCAGTTCTTC. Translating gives CASSASGSGAYNEQFF.

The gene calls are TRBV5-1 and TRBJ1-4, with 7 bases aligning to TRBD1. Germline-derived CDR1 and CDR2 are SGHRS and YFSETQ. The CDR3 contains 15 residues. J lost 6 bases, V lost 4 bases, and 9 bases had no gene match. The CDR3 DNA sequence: TGCGCCAGCAGCCCGGGGACAGCCCTGGATGAAAAACTGTTTTTT. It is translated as CASSPGTALDEKLFF.

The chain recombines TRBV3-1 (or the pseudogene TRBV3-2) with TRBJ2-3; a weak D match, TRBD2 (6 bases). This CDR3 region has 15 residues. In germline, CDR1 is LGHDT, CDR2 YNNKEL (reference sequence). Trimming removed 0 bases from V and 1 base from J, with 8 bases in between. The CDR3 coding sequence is TGTGCCAGCAGCCAAGATTCTAGCGGCACAGATACGCAGTATTTT. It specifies CASSQDSSGTDTQYF.

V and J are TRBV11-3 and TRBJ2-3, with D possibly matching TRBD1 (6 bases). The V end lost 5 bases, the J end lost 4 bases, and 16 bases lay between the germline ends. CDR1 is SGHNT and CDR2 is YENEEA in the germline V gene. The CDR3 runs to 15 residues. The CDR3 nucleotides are TGTGCCAGCAGCCCAGGGGCAACCCTCGCAGATACGCAGTATTTT. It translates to CASSPGATLADTQYF. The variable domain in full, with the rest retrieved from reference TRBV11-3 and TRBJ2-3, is EAGVVQSPRYKIIEKKQPVAFWCNPISGHNTLYWYLQNLGQGPELLIRYENEEAVDDSQLPKDRFSAERLKGVDSTLKIQPAELGDSAVYLCASSPGATLADTQYFGPGTRLTVL.

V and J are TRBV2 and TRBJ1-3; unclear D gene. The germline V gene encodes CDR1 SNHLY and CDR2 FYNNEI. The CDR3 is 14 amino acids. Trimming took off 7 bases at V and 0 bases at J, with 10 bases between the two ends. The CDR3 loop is CASTRDLSGNTIYF. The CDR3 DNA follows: TGTGCCAGCACGAGGGATCTCTCTGGAAACACCATATATTTT.

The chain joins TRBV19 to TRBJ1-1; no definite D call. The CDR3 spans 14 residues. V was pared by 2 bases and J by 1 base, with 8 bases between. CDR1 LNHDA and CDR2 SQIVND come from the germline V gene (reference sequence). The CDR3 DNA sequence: TGTGCCAGTAGTATACCGGGAAAGAACACTGAAGCTTTCTTT. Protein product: CASSIPGKNTEAFF.

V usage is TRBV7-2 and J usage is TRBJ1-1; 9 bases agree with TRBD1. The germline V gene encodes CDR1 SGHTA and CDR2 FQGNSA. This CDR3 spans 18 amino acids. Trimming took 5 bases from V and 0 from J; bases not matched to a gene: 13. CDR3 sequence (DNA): TGTGCCAGCAGCCCGAAGGGAACCGGGACAGGGATGAACACTGAAGCTTTCTTT. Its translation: CASSPKGTGTGMNTEAFF.

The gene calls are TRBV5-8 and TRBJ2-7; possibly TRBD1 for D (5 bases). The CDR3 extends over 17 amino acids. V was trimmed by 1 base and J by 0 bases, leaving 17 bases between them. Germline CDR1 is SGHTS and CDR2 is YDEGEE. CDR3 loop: CASSLNWGSLGSYEQYF. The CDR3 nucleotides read TGTGCCAGCAGCTTGAATTGGGGCAGTCTCGGCTCCTACGAGCAGTACTTC.

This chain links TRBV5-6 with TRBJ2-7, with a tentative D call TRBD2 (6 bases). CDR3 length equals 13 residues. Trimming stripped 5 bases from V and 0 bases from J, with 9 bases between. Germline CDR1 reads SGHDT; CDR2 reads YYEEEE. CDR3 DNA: TGTGCCAGCAGTGCGGAGGGCTCCTACGAGCAGTACGTC. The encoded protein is CASSAEGSYEQYV.

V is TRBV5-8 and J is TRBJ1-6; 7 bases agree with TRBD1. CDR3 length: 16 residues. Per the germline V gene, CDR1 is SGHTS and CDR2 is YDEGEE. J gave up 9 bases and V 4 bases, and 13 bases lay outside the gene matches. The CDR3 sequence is CASSNPTGWVSSPLHF. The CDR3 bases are TGTGCCAGCAGCAATCCGACAGGGTGGGTTAGTTCACCCCTCCACTTT.

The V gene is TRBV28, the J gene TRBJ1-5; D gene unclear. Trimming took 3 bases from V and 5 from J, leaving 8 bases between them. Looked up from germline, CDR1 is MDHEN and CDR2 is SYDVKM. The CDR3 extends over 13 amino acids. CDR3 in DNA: TGTGCCAGCAGTTTGAGGTCGGATCAGCCCCAGCATTTT. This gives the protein CASSLRSDQPQHF. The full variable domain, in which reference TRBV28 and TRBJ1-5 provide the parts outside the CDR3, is DVKVTQSSRYLVKRTGEKVFLECVQDMDHENMFWYRQDPGLGLRLIYFSYDVKMKEKGDIPEGYSVSREKKERFSLILESASTNQTSMYLCASSLRSDQPQHFGDGTRLSIL.

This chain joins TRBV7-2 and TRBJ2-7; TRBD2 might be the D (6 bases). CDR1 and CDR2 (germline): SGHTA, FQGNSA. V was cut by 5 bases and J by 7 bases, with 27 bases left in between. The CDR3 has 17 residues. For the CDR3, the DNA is TGTGCCAGCAGCCCCGGGCGGGGCGGGGACCCTTTTAGGGAGCAGTACGTC. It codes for CASSPGRGGDPFREQYV.

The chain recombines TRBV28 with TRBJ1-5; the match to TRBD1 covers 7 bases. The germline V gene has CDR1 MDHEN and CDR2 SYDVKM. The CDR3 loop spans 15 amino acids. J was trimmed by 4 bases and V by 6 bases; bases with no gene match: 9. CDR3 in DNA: TGTGCCAGCAGCCAAGGGGACAGTTTTAATCAGCCCCAGCATTTT. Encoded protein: CASSQGDSFNQPQHF.

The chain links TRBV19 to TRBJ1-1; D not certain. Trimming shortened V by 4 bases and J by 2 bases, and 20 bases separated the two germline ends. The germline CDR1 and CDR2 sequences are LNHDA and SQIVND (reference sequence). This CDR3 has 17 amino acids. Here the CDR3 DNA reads TGTGCCAGTAGTAACGTGGCACTATCACGGAGCAACACTGAAGCTTTCTTT. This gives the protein CASSNVALSRSNTEAFF.

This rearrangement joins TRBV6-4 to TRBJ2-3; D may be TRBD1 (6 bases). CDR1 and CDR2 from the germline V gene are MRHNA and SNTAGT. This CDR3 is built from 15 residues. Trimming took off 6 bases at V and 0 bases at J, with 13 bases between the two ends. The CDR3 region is CASRADSTSTDTQYF. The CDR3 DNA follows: TGTGCCAGCAGGGCGGACAGCACTAGCACAGATACGCAGTATTTT.